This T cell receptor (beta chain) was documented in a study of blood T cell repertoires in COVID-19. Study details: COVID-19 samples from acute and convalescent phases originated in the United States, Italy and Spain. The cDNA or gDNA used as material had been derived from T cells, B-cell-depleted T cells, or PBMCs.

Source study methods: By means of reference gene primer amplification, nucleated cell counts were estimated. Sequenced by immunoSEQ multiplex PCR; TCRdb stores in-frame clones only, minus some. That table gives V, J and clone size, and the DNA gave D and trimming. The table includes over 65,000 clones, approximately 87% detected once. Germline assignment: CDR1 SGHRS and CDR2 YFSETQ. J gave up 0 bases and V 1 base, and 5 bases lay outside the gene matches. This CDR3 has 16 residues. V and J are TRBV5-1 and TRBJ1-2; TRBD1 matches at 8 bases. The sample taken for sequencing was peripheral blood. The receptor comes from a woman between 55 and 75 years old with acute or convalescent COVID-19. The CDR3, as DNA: TGCGCCAGCAGCTTGCTGGCAGGGGGCACTAACTATGGCTACACCTTC. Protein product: CASSLLAGGTNYGYTF.